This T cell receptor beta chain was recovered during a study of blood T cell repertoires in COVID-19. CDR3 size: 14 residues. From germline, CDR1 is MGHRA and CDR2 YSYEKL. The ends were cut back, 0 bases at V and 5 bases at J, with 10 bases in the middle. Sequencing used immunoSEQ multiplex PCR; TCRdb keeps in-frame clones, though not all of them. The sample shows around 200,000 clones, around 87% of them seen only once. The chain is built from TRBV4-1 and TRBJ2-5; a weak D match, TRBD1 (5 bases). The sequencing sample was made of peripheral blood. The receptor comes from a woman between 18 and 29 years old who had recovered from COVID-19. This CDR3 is CASSQDRVGETQYF. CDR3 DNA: TGCGCCAGCAGCCAAGACAGGGTTGGTGAGACCCAGTACTTC.